Below are 27 T cell receptor beta chains sequenced from a single sample in a study of OX40 agonist ivuxolimab in advanced cancers. Profiled with immunoSEQ multiplex PCR; TCRdb holds only in-frame clones, not every one. The sample consists of roughly 54,000 clones, approximately 84% of them appearing once. This specimen was CD4+ or CD8+ T cells sorted from blood, taken in a trial of the OX40 agonist ivuxolimab. The receptors shown here come from an adult with an advanced solid tumor such as melanoma, head and neck, liver or kidney cancer.

The chain joins TRBV28 to TRBJ1-4; 12 bases map to TRBD1. V lost 4 bases to trimming and J lost 4 bases; unmatched junction nucleotides: 10. The CDR3 loop spans 18 amino acids. In germline, CDR1 is MDHEN, CDR2 SYDVKM. CDR3 sequence: CASSWGPGQGASNEKLFF. In DNA form, the CDR3 reads TGTGCCAGCAGTTGGGGACCGGGACAGGGGGCTAGTAATGAAAAACTGTTTTTT.

The gene calls are TRBV15 and TRBJ2-2, with D maybe TRBD2 (5 bases). Trimming left V 0 bases short and J 6 bases short, with 8 bases between. This CDR3 is 14 amino acids long. The germline gives CDR1 LNHNV, CDR2 YYDKDF (reference sequence). CDR3 DNA sequence: TGTGCCACCAGCAGAGATTTGGGAGCCGGGGAGCTGTTTTTT. This codes for CATSRDLGAGELFF.

The chain uses TRBV9 and TRBJ1-6; a possible D gene is TRBD1 (5 bases). Germline V gene lookup returns CDR1 SGDLS and CDR2 YYNGEE. Trimming removed 0 bases at V and 0 bases at J, with 7 bases between. The CDR3 totals 16 residues. The CDR3, as DNA: TGTGCCAGCAGCGTAGGGGGGAGCTCCTATAATTCACCCCTCCACTTT. Translation gives CASSVGGSSYNSPLHF.

The genes are TRBV14 and TRBJ2-7; 8 bases are shared with TRBD2. The ends lost 3 bases at V and 3 bases at J; junction bases unmatched: 4. The germline gives CDR1 SGHDN, CDR2 FVKESK. CDR3 size: 14 residues. CDR3 loop: CASSQVSGIYEQYF. For the CDR3, the DNA is TGTGCCAGCAGCCAGGTTAGCGGGATCTACGAGCAGTACTTC.

The rearrangement joins TRBV5-1 to TRBJ1-2; D might be TRBD1 (6 bases). The CDR3 is 14 amino acids. With 4 bases removed from V and 10 bases from J, the gap between germline ends came to 20 bases. Germline CDR1 SGHRS, CDR2 YFSETQ. CDR3 sequence (DNA): TGCGCCAGCAGCCCGGCCGGACAGCGTCCCATCTACACCTTC. Protein product: CASSPAGQRPIYTF.

This chain connects TRBV5-6 to TRBJ2-3; D may correspond to TRBD1 or TRBD2 (5 bases each). Germline CDR1 and CDR2: SGHDT and YYEEEE. V dropped 9 bases and J dropped 4 bases, with 15 bases sitting between them. The CDR3 consists of 13 residues. The CDR3 loop reads CATYFMGADTQYF. CDR3 DNA sequence: TGTGCCACCTACTTCATGGGGGCAGATACGCAGTATTTT.

The J gene is TRBJ1-1, the V gene TRBV19; 7 bases line up with TRBD1. The CDR3 has 13 amino acids. After removal of 7 bases from V and 3 bases from J, the junction contained 5 bases not matched to a gene. CDR1 is LNHDA and CDR2 is SQIVND in the germline V gene (reference sequence). CDR3 sequence (DNA): TGTGCCAGTAACAGGGGCCGGGACACTGAAGCTTTCTTT. Its translation: CASNRGRDTEAFF.

V gene TRBV7-8 combines with J gene TRBJ2-1; maybe TRBD1 (6 bases). Germline CDR1 reads SGHVS; CDR2 reads FQNEAQ. Between the trimmed V and J ends, which lost 8 bases and 2 bases, there was a span of 13 bases. This CDR3 has 14 amino acids. The CDR3 DNA reads TGTGCCAGCTCAAGGGGGACGGCCTACAATGAGCAGTTCTTC. Translation gives CASSRGTAYNEQFF.

The V call is TRBV19, the J call TRBJ2-2, with 8 bases lining up with TRBD1. The junction had 6 bases not matched to a gene; V was cut back by 4 bases and J by 5 bases. The CDR3 extends over 15 amino acids. Looked up from germline, CDR1 is LNHDA and CDR2 is SQIVND (reference sequence). The CDR3 nucleotides read TGTGCCAGTAGTACTAGACAGGGGATGACCGGGGAGCTGTTTTTT. It translates to CASSTRQGMTGELFF. The full variable domain, completed using reference TRBV19 and TRBJ2-2, is DGGITQSPKYLFRKEGQNVTLSCEQNLNHDAMYWYRQDPGQGLRLIYYSQIVNDFQKGDIAEGYSVSREKKESFPLTVTSAQKNPTAFYLCASSTRQGMTGELFFGEGSRLTVL.

The chain uses TRBV19 and TRBJ2-7; TRBD1 aligns across 9 bases. CDR1 LNHDA and CDR2 SQIVND come from the germline V gene (reference sequence). The CDR3 is 14 residues long. V was pared by 3 bases and J by 3 bases, with 3 bases of the junction left unmatched. CDR3 bases: TGTGCCAGTAGTATCGGGACAGGGCTCTACGAGCAGTACTTC. It specifies CASSIGTGLYEQYF.

The chain links TRBV5-1 to TRBJ2-7, with 8 nucleotides matching TRBD2. Germline CDR1 is SGHRS and CDR2 is YFSETQ. Trimming removed 1 base from V and 0 bases from J; junction bases left unmatched: 6. This CDR3 spans 16 amino acids. Here the CDR3 reads CASSLQTSASSYEQYF. CDR3 bases: TGCGCCAGCAGCTTGCAGACTAGCGCGAGCTCCTACGAGCAGTACTTC. The full variable domain, in which reference TRBV5-1 and TRBJ2-7 provide the parts outside the CDR3, is KAGVTQTPRYLIKTRGQQVTLSCSPISGHRSVSWYQQTPGQGLQFLFEYFSETQRNKGNFPGRFSGRQFSNSRSEMNVSTLELGDSALYLCASSLQTSASSYEQYFGPGTRLTVT.

This clone has just one count. This chain joins TRBV6-6 and TRBJ1-2; perhaps TRBD1 as D (6 bases). CDR1 and CDR2 (germline): MNHNY, SVGAGI (reference sequence). This CDR3 has 15 residues. V was pared by 2 bases and J by 8 bases, with 18 bases between. The CDR3 nucleotides are TGTGCCAGCAGTTACGGAGTAGGGGGGGAATTCGGCTACACCTTC. Translated: CASSYGVGGEFGYTF.

On this clone: This sample includes further DNA sequences coding for the same CDR3. The J gene is TRBJ1-5, the V gene TRBV6-6; D uncertain. Germline lookup yields CDR1 MNHNY and CDR2 SVGAGI (reference sequence). Trimming cost V 0 bases and J 1 base, with 1 base left between them. The CDR3 length is 13 residues. The CDR3 region has the DNA TGTGCCAGCAGTTACTCGAGCAATCAGCCCCAGCATTTT. Its translation: CASSYSSNQPQHF.

The CDR3 protein is CAISDPGQEDEQYF. DNA of the CDR3: TGTGCCATCAGTGACCCAGGGCAAGAGGACGAGCAGTACTTC. V usage is TRBV10-3 and J usage is TRBJ2-7; perhaps TRBD1 as D (5 bases). V was shortened by 3 bases and J by 5 bases, with 14 bases between the two germline ends. This CDR3 is built from 14 residues. Germline loops: CDR1 ENHRY, CDR2 SYGVKD.

This rearrangement joins TRBV9 to TRBJ2-1; D is uncertain. Trimming took off 0 bases at V and 12 bases at J, with 13 bases between the two ends. Germline lookup yields CDR1 SGDLS and CDR2 YYNGEE. CDR3 length: 13 amino acids. CDR3 nucleotide sequence: TGTGCCAGCAGCGTAGAATCTGAGAAGGCGCAGTTCTTC. This encodes CASSVESEKAQFF.

The chain couples TRBV5-6 to TRBJ2-2, with 7 bases aligning to TRBD2. The CDR3 is 14 residues long. Germline-derived CDR1 and CDR2 are SGHDT and YYEEEE. V was clipped by 4 bases and J by 6 bases; unmatched bases: 6. CDR3 nucleotides: TGTGCCAGCAGCGGCACTAGCGCCCCCGGGGAGCTGTTTTTT. This encodes CASSGTSAPGELFF.

This clone has only one observation. The chain couples TRBV2 to TRBJ1-4; TRBD1 might be the D (6 bases). This CDR3 has 15 amino acids. The V end was cut by 2 bases, the J end by 2 bases, with 9 bases between. Germline-derived CDR1 and CDR2 are SNHLY and FYNNEI. CDR3 coding DNA: TGTGCCAGCAGTGAATCAGGGGACACTAATGAAAAACTGTTTTTT. Translated, it gives CASSESGDTNEKLFF.

This sequence joins TRBV19 and TRBJ1-2; TRBD1 agrees at 7 bases. CDR1 LNHDA and CDR2 SQIVND come from the germline V gene (reference sequence). The CDR3 sequence is 15 residues long. V was clipped by 3 bases and J by 4 bases; unmatched bases: 8. CDR3 sequence reads: CASSMVDRTGYGYTF. The CDR3 DNA is TGTGCCAGTAGTATGGTGGACAGGACGGGCTATGGCTACACCTTC.

The V gene is TRBV20-1, the J gene TRBJ2-7; no definite D call. Germline CDR1 is DFQATT and CDR2 is SNEGSKA (reference sequence). The V gene lost 4 bases and the J gene lost 2 bases, with 6 bases spanning the gap. CDR3 size: 11 residues. DNA for the CDR3: TGCAGTGCTAAGGGTCCCTACGAGCAGTACTTC. This gives the protein CSAKGPYEQYF.

The chain is built from TRBV5-1 and TRBJ2-3; TRBD1 agrees at 12 bases. CDR1 is SGHRS, CDR2 YFSETQ, per germline. With 4 bases clipped from V and 5 bases from J, the junction kept 5 bases outside the gene matches. CDR3 length equals 15 residues. This CDR3 is CASSLGQGAGDTQYF. The CDR3 region has the DNA TGCGCCAGCAGCCTGGGACAGGGGGCAGGAGATACGCAGTATTTT.

The genes are TRBV7-9 and TRBJ2-6, with 8 bases lining up with TRBD1. V trimming: 0 bases; J trimming: 3 bases; junction bases outside the gene matches: 7. The CDR3 has 18 residues. Germline lookup yields CDR1 SEHNR and CDR2 FQNEAQ (reference sequence). The CDR3 bases are TGTGCCAGCAGCTTAGCGGCAGGGGGCGCGGGTGGGGCCAACGTCCTGACTTTC. It codes for CASSLAAGGAGGANVLTF.

The chain joins TRBV10-3 to TRBJ2-3, with 11 bases identical to TRBD1. The CDR3 runs 14 residues. J lost 5 bases, V lost 6 bases, and 4 bases had no gene match. CDR1 and CDR2 from the germline V gene are ENHRY and SYGVKD. CDR3 DNA sequence: TGTGCCATCAGGGACAGGGGGCGAGGAGATACGCAGTATTTT. This gives the protein CAIRDRGRGDTQYF.

This clone was seen just once. The V call is TRBV25-1, the J call TRBJ2-7; D remains unclear. This CDR3 contains 14 residues. The germline CDR1 and CDR2 sequences are MGHDK and SYGVNS. The V gene lost 2 bases and the J gene lost 7 bases, with 15 bases spanning the gap. As DNA, the CDR3 is TGTGCCAGCAGTGAAGGTTTACTTACTCGAGAGCAGTACTTC. It yields the protein CASSEGLLTREQYF.

CDR3 region: CASSFAEMSTDTQYF. CDR3 coding DNA: TGTGCCAGCAGCTTTGCGGAGATGAGCACAGATACGCAGTATTTT. The chain is built from TRBV5-6 and TRBJ2-3; D is ambiguous. Looked up from germline, CDR1 is SGHDT and CDR2 is YYEEEE. Between the trimmed V and J ends, which lost 2 bases and 0 bases, there was a span of 10 bases. This CDR3 has 15 amino acids. The full variable domain, with the rest looked up from reference TRBV5-6 and TRBJ2-3, is DAGVTQSPTHLIKTRGQQVTLRCSPKSGHDTVSWYQQALGQGPQFIFQYYEEEERQRGNFPDRFSGHQFPNYSSELNVNALLLGDSALYLCASSFAEMSTDTQYFGPGTRLTVL.

The V gene is TRBV29-1, the J gene TRBJ1-2; 8 bases match TRBD1. Trimming removed 4 bases from V and 8 bases from J; junction bases left unmatched: 12. Germline V lookup: CDR1 SQVTM, CDR2 ANQGSEA. This CDR3 has 14 amino acids. The CDR3 loop is CSVGSRQGALGYTF. For the CDR3, the DNA is TGCAGCGTTGGTTCAAGGCAGGGGGCGTTAGGCTACACCTTC.

V usage is TRBV19 and J usage is TRBJ1-4; 7 bases match TRBD1. Looked up from germline, CDR1 is LNHDA and CDR2 is SQIVND (reference sequence). Germline trimming cut 4 bases from V and 9 bases from J; bases unmatched to any gene: 5. This CDR3 comprises 13 residues. In DNA form, the CDR3 reads TGTGCCAGTAGTACGGGGACAGCCCAAAAACTGTTTTTT. It encodes CASSTGTAQKLFF.

The chain combines TRBV6-6 with TRBJ1-1; D perhaps matches TRBD1 (6 bases). Germline V gene lookup returns CDR1 MNHNY and CDR2 SVGAGI (reference sequence). The CDR3 totals 13 residues. Between the trimmed V and J ends, which lost 4 bases and 1 base, there was a span of 7 bases. The chain's CDR3 is CASSLGGNTEAFF. The CDR3 nucleotides are TGTGCCAGCAGTTTAGGGGGGAACACTGAAGCTTTCTTT.